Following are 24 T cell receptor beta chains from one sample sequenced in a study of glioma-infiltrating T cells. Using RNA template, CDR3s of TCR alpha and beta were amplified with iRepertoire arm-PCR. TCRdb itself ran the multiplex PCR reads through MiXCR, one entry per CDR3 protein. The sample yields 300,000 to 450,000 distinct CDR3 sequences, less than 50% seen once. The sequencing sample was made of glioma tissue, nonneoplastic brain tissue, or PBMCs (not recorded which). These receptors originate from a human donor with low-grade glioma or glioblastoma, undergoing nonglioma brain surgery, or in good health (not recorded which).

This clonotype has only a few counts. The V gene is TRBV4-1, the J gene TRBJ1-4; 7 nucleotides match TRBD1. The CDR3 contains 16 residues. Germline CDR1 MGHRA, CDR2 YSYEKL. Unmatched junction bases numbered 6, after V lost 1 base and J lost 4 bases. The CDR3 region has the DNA TGCGCCAGCAGCCAAGCCCCGGGACAGAATAATGAAAAACTGTTTTTT. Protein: CASSQAPGQNNEKLFF.

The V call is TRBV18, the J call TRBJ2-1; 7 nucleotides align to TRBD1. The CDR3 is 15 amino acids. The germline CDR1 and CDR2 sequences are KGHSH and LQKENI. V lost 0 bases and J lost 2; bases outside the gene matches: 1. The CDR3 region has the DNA TGTGCCAGCTCACCACCGACAGGGACCTACAATGAGCAGTTCTTC. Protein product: CASSPPTGTYNEQFF.

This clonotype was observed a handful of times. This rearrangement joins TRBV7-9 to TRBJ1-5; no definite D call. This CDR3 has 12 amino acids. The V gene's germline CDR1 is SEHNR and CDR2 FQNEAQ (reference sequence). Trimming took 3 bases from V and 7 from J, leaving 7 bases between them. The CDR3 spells CASSFPGQPQHF. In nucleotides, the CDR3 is TGTGCCAGCAGCTTCCCTGGGCAGCCCCAGCATTTT.

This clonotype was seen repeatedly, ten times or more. The CDR3 nucleotides are TGTGCCAGCAGCTTAGCGATGGGGACAGATACGCAGTATTTT. Protein product: CASSLAMGTDTQYF. The V and J genes are TRBV7-2 and TRBJ2-3, with D unclear. The germline V gene encodes CDR1 SGHTA and CDR2 FQGNSA. The CDR3 extends over 14 amino acids. Deletions cut 0 bases from V and 3 bases from J, with 7 bases between. Full variable domain (remainder filled in from reference TRBV7-2 and TRBJ2-3): GAGVSQSPSNKVTEKGKDVELRCDPISGHTALYWYRQSLGQGLEFLIYFQGNSAPDKSGLPSDRFSAERTGGSVSTLTIQRTQQEDSAVYLCASSLAMGTDTQYFGPGTRLTVL.

CDR3 coding DNA: TGCGCCAGCAGCCCACTCGGTAGCGGGAGAGGTTCCTACAATGAGCAGTTCTTC. This translates into CASSPLGSGRGSYNEQFF. This sequence joins TRBV4-1 and TRBJ2-1; 9 bases align to TRBD2. V lost 4 bases to trimming and J lost 1 base; unmatched junction nucleotides: 11. CDR1 is MGHRA, CDR2 YSYEKL, per germline. The CDR3 is 18 amino acids.

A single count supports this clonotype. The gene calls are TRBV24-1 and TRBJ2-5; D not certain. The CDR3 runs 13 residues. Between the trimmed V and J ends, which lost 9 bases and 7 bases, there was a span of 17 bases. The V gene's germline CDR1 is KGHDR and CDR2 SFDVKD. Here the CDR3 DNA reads TGTGCCACCCAACAAACTCCTCCAGGGACCCAGTACTTC. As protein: CATQQTPPGTQYF.

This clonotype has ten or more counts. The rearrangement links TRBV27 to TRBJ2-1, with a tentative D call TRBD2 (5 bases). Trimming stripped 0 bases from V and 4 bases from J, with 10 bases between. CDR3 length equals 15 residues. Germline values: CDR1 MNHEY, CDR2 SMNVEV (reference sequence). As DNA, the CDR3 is TGTGCCAGCAGTTTATCCGGGGTAAGGTACAATGAGCAGTTCTTC. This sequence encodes CASSLSGVRYNEQFF.

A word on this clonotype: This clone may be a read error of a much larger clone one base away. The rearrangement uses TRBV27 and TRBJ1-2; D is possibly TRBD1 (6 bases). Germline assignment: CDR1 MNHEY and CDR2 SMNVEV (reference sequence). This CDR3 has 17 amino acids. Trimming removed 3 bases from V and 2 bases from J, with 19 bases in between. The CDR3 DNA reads TGTGCCAGCAGTTTGTTGGCAGGGGTTGTAATAAACTATGGCTACACCTTC. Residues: CASSLLAGVVINYGYTF.

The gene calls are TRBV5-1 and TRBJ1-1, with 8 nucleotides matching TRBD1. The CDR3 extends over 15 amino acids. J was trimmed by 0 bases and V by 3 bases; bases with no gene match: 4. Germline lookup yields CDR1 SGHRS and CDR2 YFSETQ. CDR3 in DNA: TGCGCCAGCAGCTCTGGACAGGGTGTGAACACTGAAGCTTTCTTT. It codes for CASSSGQGVNTEAFF. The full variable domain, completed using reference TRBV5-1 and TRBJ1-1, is KAGVTQTPRYLIKTRGQQVTLSCSPISGHRSVSWYQQTPGQGLQFLFEYFSETQRNKGNFPGRFSGRQFSNSRSEMNVSTLELGDSALYLCASSSGQGVNTEAFFGQGTRLTVV.

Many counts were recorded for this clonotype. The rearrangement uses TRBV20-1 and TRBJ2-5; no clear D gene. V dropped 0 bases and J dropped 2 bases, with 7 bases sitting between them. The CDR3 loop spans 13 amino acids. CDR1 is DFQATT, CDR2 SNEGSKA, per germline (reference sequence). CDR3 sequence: CSARDLRQETQYF. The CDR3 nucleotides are TGCAGTGCTAGAGACTTGCGGCAAGAGACCCAGTACTTC.

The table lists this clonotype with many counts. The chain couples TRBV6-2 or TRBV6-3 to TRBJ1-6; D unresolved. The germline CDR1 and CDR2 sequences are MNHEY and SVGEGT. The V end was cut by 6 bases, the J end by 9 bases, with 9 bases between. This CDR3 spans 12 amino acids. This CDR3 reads CASRSRTSPLHF. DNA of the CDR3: TGTGCCAGCAGGAGCAGGACTTCACCCCTCCACTTT.

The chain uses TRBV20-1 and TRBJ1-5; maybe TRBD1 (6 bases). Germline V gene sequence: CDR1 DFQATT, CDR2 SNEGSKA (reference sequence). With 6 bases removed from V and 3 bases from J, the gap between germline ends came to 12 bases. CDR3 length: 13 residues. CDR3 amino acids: CSARTDNNQPQHF. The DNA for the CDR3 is TGCAGTGCCAGGACAGATAACAATCAGCCCCAGCATTTT.

The CDR3 loop is CASSPGQTWETQYF. The CDR3 nucleotides read TGTGCCAGCAGCCCCGGACAGACTTGGGAGACCCAGTACTTC. V usage is TRBV9 and J usage is TRBJ2-5, with D tentatively TRBD1 (6 bases). Germline V lookup: CDR1 SGDLS, CDR2 YYNGEE. The CDR3 spans 14 residues. The V gene lost 4 bases and the J gene lost 5 bases, with 15 bases spanning the gap.

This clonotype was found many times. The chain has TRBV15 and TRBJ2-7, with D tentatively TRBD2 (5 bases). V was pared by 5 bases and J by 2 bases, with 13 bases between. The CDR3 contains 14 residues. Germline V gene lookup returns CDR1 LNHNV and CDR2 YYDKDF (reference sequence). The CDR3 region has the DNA TGTGCCACCAGCGCGGGCATTGGGCCCTACGAGCAGTACTTC. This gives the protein CATSAGIGPYEQYF.

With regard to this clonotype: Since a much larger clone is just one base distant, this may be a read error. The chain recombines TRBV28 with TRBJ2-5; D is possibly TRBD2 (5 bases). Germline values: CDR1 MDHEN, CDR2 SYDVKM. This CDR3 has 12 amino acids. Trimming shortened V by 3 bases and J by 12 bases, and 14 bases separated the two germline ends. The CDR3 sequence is CASSLSYGEKYF. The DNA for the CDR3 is TGTGCCAGCAGTTTGTCATATGGGGAGAAGTACTTC.

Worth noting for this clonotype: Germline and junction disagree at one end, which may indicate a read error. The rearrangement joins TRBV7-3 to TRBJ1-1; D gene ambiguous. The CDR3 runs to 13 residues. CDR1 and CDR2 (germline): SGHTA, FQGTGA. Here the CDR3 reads CASSSNMNTEPFF. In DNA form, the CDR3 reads TGTGCCAGCAGCTCCAACATGAACACTGAACCTTTCTTT.

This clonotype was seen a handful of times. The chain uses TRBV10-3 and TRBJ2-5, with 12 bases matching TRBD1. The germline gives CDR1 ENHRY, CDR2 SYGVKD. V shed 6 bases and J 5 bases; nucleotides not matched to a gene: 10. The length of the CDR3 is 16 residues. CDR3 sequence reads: CAIRDRDRGLGETQYF. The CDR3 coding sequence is TGTGCCATCAGAGACCGGGACAGGGGGCTCGGGGAGACCCAGTACTTC.

The CDR3 loop reads CSAGTSGRAFNIQYF. In DNA form, the CDR3 reads TGCAGTGCTGGGACTAGCGGGAGGGCCTTCAACATTCAGTACTTC. The chain carries TRBV20-1 and TRBJ2-4, with 16 bases that match TRBD2. The V gene's germline CDR1 is DFQATT and CDR2 SNEGSKA (reference sequence). This CDR3 contains 15 residues. V lost 5 bases and J lost 7; bases outside the gene matches: 5.

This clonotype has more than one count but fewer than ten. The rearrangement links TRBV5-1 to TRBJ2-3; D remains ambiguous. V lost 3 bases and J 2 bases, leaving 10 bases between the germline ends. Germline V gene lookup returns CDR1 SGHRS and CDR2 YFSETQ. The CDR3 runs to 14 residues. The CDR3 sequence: CASSSPQPTDTQYF. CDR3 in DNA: TGCGCCAGCAGCTCCCCCCAACCCACAGATACGCAGTATTTT. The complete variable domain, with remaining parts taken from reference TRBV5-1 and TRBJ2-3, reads KAGVTQTPRYLIKTRGQQVTLSCSPISGHRSVSWYQQTPGQGLQFLFEYFSETQRNKGNFPGRFSGRQFSNSRSEMNVSTLELGDSALYLCASSSPQPTDTQYFGPGTRLTVL.

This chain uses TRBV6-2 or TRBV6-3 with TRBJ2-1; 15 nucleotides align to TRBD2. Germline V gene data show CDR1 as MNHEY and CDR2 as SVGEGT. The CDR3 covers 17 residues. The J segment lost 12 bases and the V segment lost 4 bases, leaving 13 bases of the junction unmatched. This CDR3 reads CASSSPPGTSGGIGQFF. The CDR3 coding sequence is TGTGCCAGCAGTTCCCCTCCAGGGACTAGCGGGGGGATTGGGCAGTTCTTC.

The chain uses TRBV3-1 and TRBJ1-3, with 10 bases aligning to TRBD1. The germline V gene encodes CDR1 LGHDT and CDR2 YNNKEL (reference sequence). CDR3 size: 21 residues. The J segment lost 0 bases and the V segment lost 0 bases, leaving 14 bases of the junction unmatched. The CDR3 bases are TGTGCCAGCAGCCAAGATGGCCCGGGACAGGGGCCACTACTCTCTGGAAACACCATATATTTT. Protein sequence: CASSQDGPGQGPLLSGNTIYF. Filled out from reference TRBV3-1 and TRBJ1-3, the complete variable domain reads DTAVSQTPKYLVTQMGNDKSIKCEQNLGHDTMYWYKQDSKKFLKIMFSYNNKELIINETVPNRFSPKSPDKAHLNLHINSLELGDSAVYFCASSQDGPGQGPLLSGNTIYFGEGSWLTVV.

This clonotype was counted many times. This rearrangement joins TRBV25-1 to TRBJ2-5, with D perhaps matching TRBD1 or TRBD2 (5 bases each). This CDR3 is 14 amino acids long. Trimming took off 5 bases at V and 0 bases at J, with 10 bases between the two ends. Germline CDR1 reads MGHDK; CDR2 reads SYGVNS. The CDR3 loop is CASSSQGDQETQYF. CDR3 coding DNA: TGTGCCAGCAGTAGTCAGGGAGACCAAGAGACCCAGTACTTC.

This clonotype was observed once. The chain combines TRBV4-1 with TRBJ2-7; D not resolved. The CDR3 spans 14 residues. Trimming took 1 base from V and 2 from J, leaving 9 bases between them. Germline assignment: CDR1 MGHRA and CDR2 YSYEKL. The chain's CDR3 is CASSQGINTYEQYF. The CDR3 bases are TGCGCCAGCAGCCAAGGTATTAACACCTACGAGCAGTACTTC.

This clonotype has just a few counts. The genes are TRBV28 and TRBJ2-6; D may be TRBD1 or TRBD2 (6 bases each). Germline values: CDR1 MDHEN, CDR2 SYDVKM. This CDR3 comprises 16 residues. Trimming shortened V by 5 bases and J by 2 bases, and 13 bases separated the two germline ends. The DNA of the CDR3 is TGTGCCAGCAGTCTGGGGGGCCCCCCTGGGGCCAACGTCCTGACTTTC. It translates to CASSLGGPPGANVLTF.